The next 13 T cell receptor beta chains were all read from a single sample in a study of identical twins. TCRdb fed the 5' RACE reads into MiXCR, producing one record per CDR3 protein. The sample comprises over 250,000 distinct CDR3 sequences, over 8.5% of which are singletons, and roughly 7% rests with the top ten. Separately, the same data were catalogued under a study of yellow fever vaccine responses in identical twins.

Sequencing was performed on CD8+ T cells sorted from blood. The origin of the receptors is a woman between 18 and 29 years old in good health.

This clonotype has ten or more counts. The chain couples TRBV20-1 to TRBJ2-3; the match to TRBD1 covers 8 bases. The CDR3 covers 12 residues. V was clipped by 5 bases and J by 6 bases; unmatched bases: 4. Germline V CDR1 and CDR2: DFQATT, SNEGSKA (reference sequence). CDR3 loop: CSAWTGSDTQYF. CDR3 DNA: TGCAGTGCTTGGACAGGGTCGGATACGCAGTATTTT.

This clonotype was observed a handful of times. The chain carries TRBV7-2 and TRBJ2-3, with 13 bases matching TRBD2. CDR1 and CDR2 (germline): SGHTA, FQGNSA. This CDR3 spans 16 amino acids. Trimming cost V 4 bases and J 3 bases; bases outside gene matches: 4. CDR3 sequence reads: CASSSLAGGRTDTQYF. In DNA, the CDR3 is TGTGCCAGCAGCTCACTAGCGGGGGGGCGTACAGATACGCAGTATTTT.

This clonotype was seen a handful of times. The V gene is TRBV6-2 or TRBV6-3, the J gene TRBJ2-1, with D possibly TRBD1 on 6 matching bases. The CDR3 length is 15 residues. V shed 2 bases and J shed 10 bases, with 18 bases lying between them. CDR1 is MNHEY and CDR2 is SVGEGT in the germline V gene. CDR3 DNA sequence: TGTGCCAGCAGTTACGCGACAGGAGCCCTCGTCGAGCAGTTCTTC. It is translated as CASSYATGALVEQFF.

This clonotype occurred a few times. The V call is TRBV18, the J call TRBJ2-1, with D tentatively TRBD1 or TRBD2 (5 bases each). Trimming took 6 bases from V and 2 from J, leaving 11 bases between them. CDR3 length: 14 residues. Germline V gene sequence: CDR1 KGHSH, CDR2 LQKENI. In DNA form, the CDR3 reads TGTGCCAGCTCCGAGGGGAAAGCCTACAATGAGCAGTTCTTC. It specifies CASSEGKAYNEQFF. The full variable domain, with the rest looked up from reference TRBV18 and TRBJ2-1, is NAGVMQNPRHLVRRRGQEARLRCSPMKGHSHVYWYRQLPEEGLKFMVYLQKENIIDESGMPKERFSAEFPKEGPSILRIQQVVRGDSAAYFCASSEGKAYNEQFFGPGTRLTVL.

This clonotype was seen ten or more times. One end of the junction is discordant with germline, which a read error may explain. V and J are TRBV27 and TRBJ2-2; perhaps TRBD2 as D (7 bases). The germline V gene has CDR1 MNHEY and CDR2 SMNVEV (reference sequence). The CDR3 contains 17 residues. For the CDR3, the DNA is TGTGCCAGCAGCCCGTCCGACAGGACTAGAACTACCGGGGAGCCGTTTTTT. Translating gives CASSPSDRTRTTGEPFF.

This clonotype was seen more than once but under ten times. The V and J genes are TRBV27 and TRBJ2-2; 7 nucleotides align to TRBD2. Germline V gene lookup returns CDR1 MNHEY and CDR2 SMNVEV (reference sequence). This CDR3 is 14 amino acids long. The V and J ends lost 5 bases and 7 bases, in that order; junction bases with no gene match: 7. The CDR3: CASSTTSRDGELFF. The CDR3 nucleotides read TGTGCCAGCAGTACGACTAGCAGGGACGGGGAGCTGTTTTTT.

This chain uses TRBV25-1 with TRBJ2-2; D uncertain. The V end was cut by 2 bases, the J end by 8 bases, with 6 bases between. The germline gives CDR1 MGHDK, CDR2 SYGVNS. The CDR3 runs 12 residues. CDR3 DNA sequence: TGTGCCAGCAGTGAAGATTCGGGGGAGCTGTTTTTT. This codes for CASSEDSGELFF.

CDR3 region: CASGPFRGGNSSYEQYF. CDR3 sequence (DNA): TGTGCCAGCGGCCCTTTCCGAGGCGGGAATAGCTCCTACGAGCAGTACTTC. This sequence joins TRBV12-3 or TRBV12-4 and TRBJ2-7, with a tentative D call TRBD2 (6 bases). Between the trimmed V and J ends, which lost 8 bases and 0 bases, there was a span of 23 bases. The CDR3 extends over 17 amino acids.

The rearrangement joins TRBV4-3 to TRBJ2-1; 7 positions match TRBD2. V was pared by 3 bases and J by 5 bases, with 7 bases of the junction left unmatched. The CDR3 length is 15 residues. Germline CDR1 and CDR2: LGHNA and YSLEER. In nucleotides, the CDR3 is TGCGCCAGCAGCCAGGACCGGGACTATAACAATGAGCAGTTCTTC. Translating it yields CASSQDRDYNNEQFF.

This clonotype was found many times. The rearrangement joins TRBV7-2 to TRBJ1-2; 7 bases match TRBD1. After removal of 1 base from V and 4 bases from J, the junction contained 3 bases not matched to a gene. CDR1 SGHTA and CDR2 FQGNSA come from the germline V gene. The CDR3 contains 14 residues. This CDR3 reads CASSLGGTAYGYTF. For the CDR3, the DNA is TGTGCCAGCAGCTTAGGGGGGACAGCCTATGGCTACACCTTC.

This chain connects TRBV20-1 to TRBJ2-7, with unresolved D. CDR1 and CDR2 from the germline V gene are DFQATT and SNEGSKA (reference sequence). This CDR3 spans 13 amino acids. V was pared by 7 bases and J by 0 bases, with 13 bases between. CDR3 DNA sequence: TGCAGTGGTAAGGGCGCACTCTCCTACGAGCAGTACTTC. This encodes CSGKGALSYEQYF.

This clonotype occurred many times. This chain links TRBV25-1 with TRBJ2-1; TRBD1 matches 7 bases. With 2 bases clipped from V and 1 base from J, the junction kept 11 bases outside the gene matches. The CDR3 covers 18 residues. Germline V CDR1 and CDR2: MGHDK, SYGVNS. The CDR3 nucleotides read TGTGCCAGCAGTGAAACGACAGGGTTCGGAAGATCCTACAATGAGCAGTTCTTC. As protein: CASSETTGFGRSYNEQFF.

V and J are TRBV28 and TRBJ2-1; 11 nucleotides align to TRBD2. The CDR3 contains 17 residues. The germline V gene encodes CDR1 MDHEN and CDR2 SYDVKM. The ends lost 5 bases at V and 6 bases at J; junction bases unmatched: 12. The CDR3 loop reads CASSRGTYSGRANEQFF. The CDR3 nucleotides read TGTGCCAGCAGTCGAGGAACCTATAGCGGGAGGGCCAATGAGCAGTTCTTC.